Below, 20 T cell receptor beta chains from the same sample are listed, as sequenced in a study of OX40 agonist ivuxolimab in advanced cancers. Produced via immunoSEQ multiplex PCR; TCRdb's table is partial and in-frame only. In the table there are 80,000 or so clones, around 87% of which are singletons. Material: CD4+ or CD8+ T cells sorted from blood, obtained in a trial of the OX40 agonist ivuxolimab. These receptors were obtained from an adult with an advanced solid tumor such as melanoma, head and neck, liver or kidney cancer.

This chain joins TRBV11-3 and TRBJ2-5, with a weak D call TRBD2 (5 bases). This CDR3 contains 14 residues. Trimming cost V 6 bases and J 5 bases, with 16 bases left between them. Germline V gene sequence: CDR1 SGHNT, CDR2 YENEEA. CDR3 bases: TGTGCCAGCAGTTGGTGGGGTGGCGGGGAGACCCAGTACTTC. It is translated as CASSWWGGGETQYF.

The rearrangement uses TRBV5-1 and TRBJ1-2; TRBD1 is a possible D gene (6 bases). The V end was cut by 5 bases, the J end by 2 bases, with 13 bases between. Germline V gene data show CDR1 as SGHRS and CDR2 as YFSETQ. The CDR3 has 14 amino acids. CDR3 sequence reads: CASSPRTDNYGYTF. The CDR3 DNA follows: TGCGCCAGCAGTCCTCGGACAGACAACTATGGCTACACCTTC.

This chain joins TRBV7-9 and TRBJ1-5; D gene unclear. CDR1 is SEHNR, CDR2 FQNEAQ, per germline (reference sequence). V shed 5 bases and J shed 0 bases, with 11 bases lying between them. The CDR3 loop spans 15 amino acids. This CDR3 is CASSLGSYSNQPQHF. The DNA for the CDR3 is TGTGCCAGCAGCCTCGGGAGTTATAGCAATCAGCCCCAGCATTTT.

The V gene is TRBV6-6, the J gene TRBJ1-2; D may be TRBD1 (5 bases). The CDR3 extends over 15 amino acids. V was trimmed by 4 bases and J by 6 bases, leaving 18 bases between them. Germline assignment: CDR1 MNHNY and CDR2 SVGAGI (reference sequence). This CDR3 reads CASSSTRGRVDGYTF. CDR3 sequence (DNA): TGTGCCAGCAGTTCTACAAGGGGCAGGGTTGATGGCTACACCTTC.

The V and J genes are TRBV18 and TRBJ1-4, with 7 bases fitting TRBD1. The V gene end was trimmed by 3 bases and the J gene end by 5 bases; junction bases not matched to a gene: 6. Germline V lookup: CDR1 KGHSH, CDR2 LQKENI. CDR3 length: 15 amino acids. The CDR3 is CASSPPRTGNEKLFF. CDR3 bases: TGTGCCAGCTCACCCCCGAGGACAGGCAATGAAAAACTGTTTTTT.

V and J are TRBV29-1 and TRBJ2-5, with 7 positions matching TRBD2. The V gene's germline CDR1 is SQVTM and CDR2 ANQGSEA. This CDR3 has 14 amino acids. V lost 0 bases to trimming and J lost 2 bases; unmatched junction nucleotides: 3. The CDR3 loop reads CSVEDGTNQETQYF. Written as DNA, the CDR3 is TGCAGCGTTGAAGACGGGACTAATCAAGAGACCCAGTACTTC. Full variable domain (rest looked up from reference TRBV29-1 and TRBJ2-5): SAVISQKPSRDICQRGTSLTIQCQVDSQVTMMFWYRQQPGQSLTLIATANQGSEATYESGFVIDKFPISRPNLTFSTLTVSNMSPEDSSIYLCSVEDGTNQETQYFGPGTRLLVL.

This chain links TRBV7-6 with TRBJ2-1, with 15 bases that match TRBD2. There are 17 residues in the CDR3. J gave up 7 bases and V 6 bases, and 10 bases lay outside the gene matches. Germline CDR1 is SGHVS and CDR2 is FNYEAQ. In DNA, the CDR3 is TGTGCCAGCAGTCGAAGTTCAGGGACTAGCGGGAGGAATGAGCAGTTCTTC. Its translation is CASSRSSGTSGRNEQFF. Drawing the rest from reference TRBV7-6 and TRBJ2-1, the complete variable domain is GAGVSQSPRYKVTKRGQDVALRCDPISGHVSLYWYRQALGQGPEFLTYFNYEAQQDKSGLPNDRFSAERPEGSISTLTIQRTEQRDSAMYRCASSRSSGTSGRNEQFFGPGTRLTVL.

The chain recombines TRBV21-1 with TRBJ1-4; the table's TRBD1 call for D was not verified on the DNA. TRBV21-1 is shown as a pseudogene. The CDR3 runs 12 residues. Written as DNA, the CDR3 is TGTGCCAGCAGCAGGGGCGATGAAAAACTGTTTTTT. This codes for CASSRGDEKLFF.

The chain combines TRBV9 with TRBJ1-2; 8 bases line up with TRBD1. Unmatched junction bases numbered 5, after V lost 3 bases and J lost 4 bases. This CDR3 comprises 14 residues. Germline V gives CDR1 SGDLS, CDR2 YYNGEE. CDR3 region: CASSEGQVSYGYTF. The CDR3 DNA is TGTGCCAGCAGCGAGGGACAGGTATCCTATGGCTACACCTTC.

This clone was recorded a few times. Here the CDR3 reads CASSLEPLAGGQGGTQYF. CDR3 DNA sequence: TGTGCCAGCAGCTTAGAGCCCCTAGCGGGGGGCCAGGGGGGGACCCAGTACTTC. The genes are TRBV11-1 and TRBJ2-5, with 11 bases identical to TRBD2. V lost 1 base, J lost 7 bases, and 14 bases stayed unmatched. CDR1 is SGHAT, CDR2 FQDESV, per germline (reference sequence). The CDR3 contains 18 residues. Using reference TRBV11-1 and TRBJ2-5 for the parts outside the CDR3, the full variable domain is EAEVAQSPRYKITEKSQAVAFWCDPISGHATLYWYRQILGQGPELLVQFQDESVVDDSQLPKDRFSAERLKGVDSTLKIQPAELGDSAMYLCASSLEPLAGGQGGTQYFGPGTRLLVL.

The chain couples TRBV2 to TRBJ1-2, with TRBD1 as a possible D gene (5 bases). CDR3 size: 16 residues. Germline lookup yields CDR1 SNHLY and CDR2 FYNNEI. V was pared by 5 bases and J by 2 bases, with 18 bases between. The CDR3 bases are TGTGCCAGCAGTAGAGAACCGGGACTGACCAACTATGGCTACACCTTC. Its protein product is CASSREPGLTNYGYTF.

The V call is TRBV6-6, the J call TRBJ1-1; D gene uncertain. V lost 5 bases to trimming and J lost 1 base, with 8 bases between them. The germline CDR1 and CDR2 sequences are MNHNY and SVGAGI (reference sequence). This CDR3 spans 13 amino acids. CDR3 nucleotide sequence: TGTGCCAGCAGTCAAACCTCGAACACTGAAGCTTTCTTT. Translation: CASSQTSNTEAFF.

The chain links TRBV5-1 to TRBJ2-2; D might be TRBD1 (5 bases). Trimming shortened V by 4 bases and J by 8 bases, and 9 bases separated the two germline ends. Looked up from germline, CDR1 is SGHRS and CDR2 is YFSETQ. This CDR3 spans 12 amino acids. The CDR3 DNA reads TGCGCCAGCAGCCGACAGTTAGGGGAGCTGTTTTTT. Its protein is CASSRQLGELFF.

The chain combines TRBV28 with TRBJ2-1; no clear D. The CDR3 loop spans 12 amino acids. CDR1 is MDHEN and CDR2 is SYDVKM in the germline V gene. Trimming left V 3 bases short and J 9 bases short, with 9 bases between. The CDR3 nucleotides read TGTGCCAGCAGTTTGACCTTGACTGAGCAGTTCTTC. This gives the protein CASSLTLTEQFF.

The chain recombines TRBV7-2 with TRBJ1-1; no clear D. The CDR3 sequence is 14 residues long. CDR1 is SGHTA and CDR2 is FQGNSA in the germline V gene. The V gene lost 6 bases and the J gene lost 4 bases, with 15 bases spanning the gap. CDR3 in DNA: TGTGCCAGCAGGGTTCCTGGCCAACTCACTGAAGCTTTCTTT. This codes for CASRVPGQLTEAFF.

This sequence joins TRBV5-1 and TRBJ2-2; D might be TRBD2 (5 bases). This CDR3 has 14 amino acids. The germline CDR1 and CDR2 sequences are SGHRS and YFSETQ. Trimming pared 0 bases from V and 6 bases from J, leaving 9 bases between. The CDR3 bases are TGCGCCAGCAGCTTGGAGGGCGGGCCCGGGGAGCTGTTTTTT. Its translation is CASSLEGGPGELFF.

V is TRBV6-1 and J is TRBJ1-6; 7 bases are shared with TRBD1. Germline-derived CDR1 and CDR2 are MNHNS and SASEGT. V lost 10 bases, J lost 7 bases, and 1 base stayed unmatched. This CDR3 region has 11 residues. The CDR3 spells CATGQNSPLHF. CDR3 nucleotides: TGTGCCACGGGACAGAATTCACCCCTCCACTTT.

The chain uses TRBV6-1 and TRBJ1-5, with TRBD1 as a possible D gene (5 bases). With 4 bases removed from V and 0 bases from J, the gap between germline ends came to 16 bases. This CDR3 has 17 residues. Germline values: CDR1 MNHNS, CDR2 SASEGT. The chain's CDR3 is CASSGPGGVSSNQPQHF. Here the CDR3 DNA reads TGTGCCAGCAGTGGTCCGGGGGGGGTAAGTAGCAATCAGCCCCAGCATTTT.

The CDR3 DNA reads as TGTGCCAGTAGTATCGGGACAATCACCGGGGAGCTGTTTTTT. Translating gives CASSIGTITGELFF. The rearrangement uses TRBV19 and TRBJ2-2; maybe TRBD1 (6 bases). Germline V gene data show CDR1 as LNHDA and CDR2 as SQIVND (reference sequence). Trimming pared 3 bases from V and 4 bases from J, leaving 9 bases between. The CDR3 runs 14 residues.

CDR3 sequence: CASSKQGSNTEAFF. The CDR3 DNA sequence: TGCGCCAGCAGCAAACAGGGTTCGAACACTGAAGCTTTCTTT. This rearrangement joins TRBV5-1 to TRBJ1-1; a possible D gene is TRBD1 (6 bases). The CDR3 totals 14 residues. Trimming removed 4 bases from V and 1 base from J, with 11 bases in between. Germline lookup yields CDR1 SGHRS and CDR2 YFSETQ. Filled out from reference TRBV5-1 and TRBJ1-1, the complete variable domain reads KAGVTQTPRYLIKTRGQQVTLSCSPISGHRSVSWYQQTPGQGLQFLFEYFSETQRNKGNFPGRFSGRQFSNSRSEMNVSTLELGDSALYLCASSKQGSNTEAFFGQGTRLTVV.